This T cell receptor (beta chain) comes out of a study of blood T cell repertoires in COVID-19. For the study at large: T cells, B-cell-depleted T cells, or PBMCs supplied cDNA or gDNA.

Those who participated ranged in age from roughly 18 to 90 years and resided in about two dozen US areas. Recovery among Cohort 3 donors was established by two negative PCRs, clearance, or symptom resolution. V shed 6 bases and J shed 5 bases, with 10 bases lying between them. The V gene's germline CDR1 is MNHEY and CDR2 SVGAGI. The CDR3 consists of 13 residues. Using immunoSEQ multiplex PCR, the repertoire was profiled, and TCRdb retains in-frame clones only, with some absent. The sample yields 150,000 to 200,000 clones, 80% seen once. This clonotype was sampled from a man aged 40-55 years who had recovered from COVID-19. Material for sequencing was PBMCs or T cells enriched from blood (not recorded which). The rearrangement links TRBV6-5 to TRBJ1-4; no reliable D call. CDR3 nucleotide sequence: TGTGCCAGCAGGAGGGTTAGCAATGAAAAACTGTTTTTT. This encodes CASRRVSNEKLFF.